This T cell receptor (beta chain) was captured in a study of cytomegalovirus exposure and HLA in healthy donors. Study conclusions and caveats: According to a subsequent analysis, TCR clusters from the first cohort were inclined to appear together in the 120 validation repertoires. Some TCR beta chains (over 150 of them) were listed as cytomegalovirus-associated.

This CDR3 has 16 residues. The germline V and J ends were trimmed by 1 base and 2 bases, with 15 bases remaining between them. Germline loops: CDR1 MGHRA, CDR2 YSYEKL. Sequencing used immunoSEQ multiplex PCR; TCRdb keeps in-frame clones, though not all of them. The repertoire holds some 250,000 clones, with roughly 87% as singletons. With regard to this clone: Its matching antigen is unknown.

The TCR originated in a woman between 25 and 40 years old in good health and CMV-seronegative. This sequence joins TRBV4-1 and TRBJ2-7; D is possibly TRBD2 (5 bases). Sequencing input: PBMCs. The CDR3 is CASSQGALAGPYEQYF. CDR3 DNA: TGCGCCAGCAGCCAAGGGGCCCTGGCGGGTCCCTACGAGCAGTACTTC.